Listed here are 2 T cell receptor beta chains from one sample, sequenced in a study of blood T cell repertoires in COVID-19. The table came from immunoSEQ multiplex PCR; TCRdb's copy has only in-frame clones and leaves some out. The sample lists under 80,000 clones; roughly 78% were seen once. The sequenced sample consisted of peripheral blood. The receptors originated from a human donor in a cohort sampled during active COVID-19.

This clone was detected once. The chain has TRBV6-5 and TRBJ1-6, with D perhaps TRBD1 (5 bases). The germline V gene has CDR1 MNHEY and CDR2 SVGAGI. The CDR3 extends over 13 amino acids. Trimming took off 7 bases at V and 7 bases at J, with 11 bases between the two ends. CDR3 residues: CASTLSGNSPLHF. The CDR3 region has the DNA TGTGCCAGCACCCTTTCAGGGAATTCACCCCTCCACTTT.

Notes on this clone: Other DNA sequences in this sample translate to the same CDR3. This sequence joins TRBV30 and TRBJ2-5, with a weak D call TRBD2 (6 bases). The CDR3 totals 13 residues. Looked up from germline, CDR1 is GTSNPN and CDR2 is SVGIG (reference sequence). V was shortened by 0 bases and J by 4 bases, with 9 bases between the two germline ends. Written as DNA, the CDR3 is TGTGCCTGGAGTGTGGGGGGTGGAGAGACCCAGTACTTC. Amino acid sequence: CAWSVGGGETQYF. Drawing the rest from reference TRBV30 and TRBJ2-5, the complete variable domain is SQTIHQWPATLVQPVGSPLSLECTVEGTSNPNLYWYRQAAGRGLQLLFYSVGIGQISSEVPQNLSASRPQDRQFILSSKKLLLSDSGFYLCAWSVGGGETQYFGPGTRLLVL.